These 3 T cell receptor beta chains were all obtained from the same sample, sequenced in a study of identical twins. TCRdb reprocessed the 5' RACE reads with MiXCR, giving one entry per CDR3 protein. The data contain some 760,000 distinct CDR3 sequences, over 15% of them singletons. These same data were also listed under a study on T cells expressing NK-cell markers.

Sequenced sample: PBMCs. The receptor source for this set is a woman aged 18-29 years in good health.

The V and J genes are TRBV12-3 or TRBV12-4 and TRBJ2-7; perhaps D is TRBD1 or TRBD2 (5 bases each). Trimming took 4 bases from V and 2 from J, leaving 9 bases between them. The CDR3 length is 13 residues. Here the CDR3 reads CASSWDAAYEQYF. The CDR3 DNA follows: TGTGCCAGCAGTTGGGACGCCGCCTACGAGCAGTACTTC.

V usage is TRBV7-8 and J usage is TRBJ2-3; 7 bases line up with TRBD2. The CDR3 consists of 14 residues. CDR1 is SGHVS, CDR2 FQNEAQ, per germline. The V segment lost 7 bases and the J segment 3 bases; nucleotides outside the gene matches: 7. The CDR3 reads CASTPWGGTDTQYF. CDR3 nucleotides: TGTGCCAGCACCCCCTGGGGGGGTACAGATACGCAGTATTTT.

This clonotype was seen a few times. The V gene is TRBV5-5, the J gene TRBJ2-7; maybe TRBD2 (6 bases). Trimming pared 2 bases from V and 7 bases from J, leaving 13 bases between. This CDR3 is built from 13 residues. CDR1 is SGHKS, CDR2 YYEKEE, per germline (reference sequence). CDR3 coding DNA: TGTGCCAGCAGCTTCCCTGGGGCGGGAGAGCAGTACTTC. Protein product: CASSFPGAGEQYF.